The entry below gives a single TCR beta chain sequence along with its context. Its matching antigen is unknown. These data are taken from a study of T cell repertoires in cytomegalovirus infection. Turning to the study itself: Through public TCR beta signatures, both CMV infection and matching HLA type were indicated.

This CDR3 is built from 17 residues. From germline, CDR1 is MNHGY and CDR2 SAAAGT. V dropped 8 bases and J dropped 6; count of bases not matched to a gene: 10. TCRdb called the reads again in MiXCR, with one record for every CDR3 protein. The repertoire holds some 500,000 distinct CDR3 sequences, with around 35% as singletons. The chain carries TRBV6-8 and TRBJ2-2; 15 bases map to TRBD2. This specimen consisted of cultured PBMCs, obtained from culture after CMV antigen stimulation. This clonotype originated in a human donor in good health (CMV status not recorded). Some clones in this sample may be carry-over from other donors' samples. The CDR3: CASRGLAGGSRAGELFF. The CDR3 nucleotides are TGTGCCAGCCGCGGACTAGCGGGAGGGAGTAGGGCCGGGGAGCTGTTTTTT.